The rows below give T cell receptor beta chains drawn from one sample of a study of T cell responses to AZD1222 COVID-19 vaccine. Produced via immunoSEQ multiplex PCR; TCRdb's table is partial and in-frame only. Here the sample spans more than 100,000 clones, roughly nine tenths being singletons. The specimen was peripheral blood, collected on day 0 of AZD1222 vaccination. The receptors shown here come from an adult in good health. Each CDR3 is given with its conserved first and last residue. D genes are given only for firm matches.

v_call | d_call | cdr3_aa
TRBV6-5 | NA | CASSYSPRQAPYEQYF
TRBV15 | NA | CATSRDGVGTQYF
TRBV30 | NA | CAWSLNEKLFF
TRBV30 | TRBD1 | CAWSWGQGVGGYTF
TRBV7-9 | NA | CASSLVRGTYGYTF
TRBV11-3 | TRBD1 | CASSPTSGTGGYGGNQPQHF
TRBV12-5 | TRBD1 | CASGIKDRGHLIPDTQYF
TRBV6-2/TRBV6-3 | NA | CASSSLAQGREQFF
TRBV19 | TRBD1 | CASRIQGSGVGELFF
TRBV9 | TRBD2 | CASPGTSGCEQYF
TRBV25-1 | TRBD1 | CASKNPDRGLGYTF
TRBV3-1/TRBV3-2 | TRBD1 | CASGRGTSGNTIYF
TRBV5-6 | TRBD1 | CASSWGTAGKLFF
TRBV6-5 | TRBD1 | CASRTGNQPQHF
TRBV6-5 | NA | CASTEVDRSNSPLHF
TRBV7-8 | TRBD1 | CASSPRTGLDEQYF
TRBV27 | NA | CASSFQGGGGYTF
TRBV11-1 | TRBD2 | CASSLGASGANEQFF
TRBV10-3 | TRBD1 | CAISERNPGQGRSSYEQYF
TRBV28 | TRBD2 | CASSLITTSGSGYRANYEQYF
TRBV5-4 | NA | CASSLDRARELFF
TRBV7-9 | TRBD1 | CASTKSGTGGFLSGGYTF
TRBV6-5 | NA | CASRPWGGEDQPQHF
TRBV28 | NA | CASSSPGQSNQPQHF
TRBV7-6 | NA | CASSPMASTNTGELFF
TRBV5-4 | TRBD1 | CASSLGQGAYEQYF
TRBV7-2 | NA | CASTIPSGYGYTF
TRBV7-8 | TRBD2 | CASSLGGSDTQYF
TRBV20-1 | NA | CSASVQARRNTEAFF
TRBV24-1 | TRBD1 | CATSDLSQGTNTDTQYF
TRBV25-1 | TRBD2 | CASSESGRNHEQYF
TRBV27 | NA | CASSSTRRGLALSGNTIYF
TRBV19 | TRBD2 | CASSIKWGLDNKWGTGELFF
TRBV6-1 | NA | CASSEDSGRPQHF
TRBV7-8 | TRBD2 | CASSFGGNKAGELFF
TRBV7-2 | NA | CASSARDTFTDTQYF
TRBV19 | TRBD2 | CASSISLAWGGEQYF
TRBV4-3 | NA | CASSQEIQGEMYEQYF
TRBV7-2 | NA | CASSPRGGGTDTQYF
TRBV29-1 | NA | CSVRSLPHSLATDTQYF
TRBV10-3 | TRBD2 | CAISESTSSGTFSEQYF